What follows is one T cell receptor beta chain and its context. Germline V gene lookup returns CDR1 MNHEY and CDR2 SVGEGT. Trimming took 5 bases from V and 5 from J, leaving 6 bases between them. The length of the CDR3 is 11 residues. The record originates from a study of Graves' ophthalmopathy and Graves' hyperthyroidism. The sequenced template was RNA, covering the TCR beta CDR3 region. The library came from an HTBI-primed first-round RT-PCR and a second-round multiplex PCR. TCRdb reprocessed the multiplex PCR reads via MiXCR and lists one record per CDR3 protein. The sample carries approximately 210,000 distinct CDR3 sequences, 25% to 30% recorded once.

Source material: peripheral blood. The chain joins TRBV6-2 or TRBV6-3 to TRBJ2-5; D is unclear. This TCR was sampled from a man between 50 and 59 years old with Graves' ophthalmopathy. The CDR3 nucleotides are TGTGCCAGCAGTACGGTGGAGACCCAGTACTTC. Translated: CASSTVETQYF.